This TCR beta chain was captured by sequencing in a study of T-cell memory formation after mild COVID-19. Whole-study results and caveats: The appearance of some responding clones in pre-infection memory suggested that cross-reactive memory joined.

From the 5' RACE reads, TCRdb called clonotypes with MiXCR, one entry per CDR3 protein. The sample records more than 110,000 distinct CDR3 sequences, around 15% being singletons. This clonotype was observed a handful of times. The antigen is not known. Germline-derived CDR1 and CDR2 are LNHDA and SQIVND (reference sequence). V lost 9 bases to trimming and J lost 6 bases; unmatched junction nucleotides: 14. The CDR3 contains 14 residues. This clonotype originated in an adult woman who had mild COVID-19 (a few samples of this study predate the infection). Cell type and time point are not known. Sequencing was done on a sample of PBMCs or a T cell subset sorted from them (not recorded which). The V gene is TRBV19, the J gene TRBJ2-7; TRBD1 matches at 7 bases. The CDR3 DNA sequence: TGTGCCAGAGCCCCCGGGACAGCCTTAGGCGAGCAGTACTTC. Translating it yields CARAPGTALGEQYF.